This T cell receptor (beta chain) was found in a study of T cells expressing NK-cell markers. In germline, CDR1 is MGHDK, CDR2 SYGVNS. CDR3 length equals 15 residues. Each CDR3 protein gets one entry in TCRdb, which reprocessed the 5' RACE reads and gives no DNA. The sample holds roughly 350,000 distinct CDR3 sequences. The J gene is TRBJ2-1, the V gene TRBV25-1; TCRdb gives TRBD1 as the D gene, but with no DNA this cannot be confirmed. The sequence came from a man aged 18-69 years in good health. Sequenced material: blood T cells: a sorted CD56 or NKG2C T cell subset, CD4+ or CD8+ T cells, or bulk PBMC T cells (not recorded which). CDR3 loop: CASRRGQGGYNEQFF.